These 17 T cell receptor beta chains share one sample of origin, sequenced in a study of high-grade serous ovarian cancer treatment subgroups. The tumor samples were collected prior to definitive surgery or chemotherapy. Assay used: immunoSEQ multiplex PCR; TCRdb lists only in-frame clones, some missing. The sample has about 2,300 clones; less than 80% are singletons. Source material: tumor tissue. These receptors were taken from a human donor with high-grade serous ovarian cancer.

This clone showed up just a few times. The chain links TRBV7-2 to TRBJ2-3, with D unclear. The CDR3 runs 11 residues. Looked up from germline, CDR1 is SGHTA and CDR2 is FQGNSA. V shed 5 bases and J shed 2 bases, with 2 bases lying between them. The CDR3 region is CASSPTDTQYF. CDR3 DNA: TGTGCCAGCAGCCCCACAGATACGCAGTATTTT.

The V call is TRBV5-1, the J call TRBJ2-3; 11 positions match TRBD2. Trimming cost V 4 bases and J 4 bases; bases outside gene matches: 8. The CDR3 runs 16 residues. Germline CDR1 is SGHRS and CDR2 is YFSETQ. The CDR3, as DNA: TGCGCCAGCAGCCGTGGAAATAGCGGGGGGGCAGATACGCAGTATTTT. It yields the protein CASSRGNSGGADTQYF. The whole variable domain, remainder taken from reference TRBV5-1 and TRBJ2-3, is KAGVTQTPRYLIKTRGQQVTLSCSPISGHRSVSWYQQTPGQGLQFLFEYFSETQRNKGNFPGRFSGRQFSNSRSEMNVSTLELGDSALYLCASSRGNSGGADTQYFGPGTRLTVL.

This clone appeared once. J is TRBJ1-2 and V is TRBV6-6; a weak D match, TRBD1 (5 bases). V was shortened by 7 bases and J by 4 bases, with 10 bases between the two germline ends. Germline CDR1 is MNHNY and CDR2 is SVGAGI (reference sequence). The CDR3 extends over 12 amino acids. CDR3 region: CASKGNSYGYTF. The CDR3 DNA sequence: TGTGCCAGCAAGGGGAACTCCTATGGCTACACCTTC.

The chain uses TRBV13 and TRBJ2-2; D call uncertain. This CDR3 spans 16 amino acids. Trimming took off 5 bases at V and 1 base at J, with 14 bases between the two ends. From germline, CDR1 is PRHDT and CDR2 FYEKMQ (reference sequence). CDR3 loop: CASSTSLYKNTGELFF. CDR3 bases: TGTGCCAGCAGCACAAGCCTCTACAAGAACACCGGGGAGCTGTTTTTT. The whole variable domain, remainder taken from reference TRBV13 and TRBJ2-2, is AAGVIQSPRHLIKEKRETATLKCYPIPRHDTVYWYQQGPGQDPQFLISFYEKMQSDKGSIPDRFSAQQFSDYHSELNMSSLELGDSALYFCASSTSLYKNTGELFFGEGSRLTVL.

Concerning this clone itself: Its ends do not fully match the called genes, so a read error is possible. The chain carries TRBV5-1 and TRBJ2-5; 10 bases line up with TRBD2. Looked up from germline, CDR1 is SGHRS and CDR2 is YFSETQ. The CDR3 consists of 15 residues. The CDR3 region has the DNA TGCGCCAGCAGCTTGACTAGCGGGGACCAAGGGACCCAGTACTTC. Protein product: CASSLTSGDQGTQYF.

This clone was found a few times. The V and J genes are TRBV6-6 and TRBJ2-7; the D gene is possibly TRBD1 (6 bases). Germline lookup yields CDR1 MNHNY and CDR2 SVGAGI (reference sequence). The V end was cut by 8 bases, the J end by 2 bases, with 13 bases between. CDR3 length: 13 amino acids. The CDR3 here is CASQQGEAYEQYV. The DNA of the CDR3 is TGTGCCAGCCAACAGGGTGAAGCCTACGAGCAGTACGTC.

The chain uses TRBV6-4 and TRBJ1-1, with no clear D. V gave up 5 bases and J gave up 2 bases, with 12 bases separating them. The CDR3 length is 14 residues. CDR1 is MRHNA and CDR2 is SNTAGT in the germline V gene. The CDR3 sequence is CASSPSTENTEAFF. In DNA form, the CDR3 reads TGTGCCAGCAGTCCTTCGACTGAAAACACTGAAGCTTTCTTT.

This chain links TRBV18 with TRBJ1-5; TRBD1 matches 7 bases. CDR3 length: 13 residues. Germline V gene lookup returns CDR1 KGHSH and CDR2 LQKENI. Trimming removed 4 bases from V and 7 bases from J; junction bases left unmatched: 4. In DNA form, the CDR3 reads TGTGCCAGCTCACAGGGGGCTGGGCAGCCCCAGCATTTT. This sequence encodes CASSQGAGQPQHF.

This clone was seen a handful of times. In the same sample, other DNA sequences code for this CDR3. V and J are TRBV7-2 and TRBJ2-2; 8 bases align to TRBD2. J was trimmed by 3 bases and V by 5 bases; bases with no gene match: 5. The CDR3 length is 15 residues. The V gene's germline CDR1 is SGHTA and CDR2 FQGNSA. CDR3 in amino acids: CASSPGGEDTGELFF. The CDR3 coding sequence is TGTGCCAGCAGCCCGGGGGGGGAGGACACCGGGGAGCTGTTTTTT. Looking up the rest from reference TRBV7-2 and TRBJ2-2 gives the full variable domain: GAGVSQSPSNKVTEKGKDVELRCDPISGHTALYWYRQSLGQGLEFLIYFQGNSAPDKSGLPSDRFSAERTGGSVSTLTIQRTQQEDSAVYLCASSPGGEDTGELFFGEGSRLTVL.

The V call is TRBV6-6, the J call TRBJ2-2; 8 bases are a match to TRBD2. Germline V gene lookup returns CDR1 MNHNY and CDR2 SVGAGI (reference sequence). The CDR3 runs 15 residues. V gave up 11 bases and J gave up 4 bases; unmatched junction bases: 12. CDR3 amino acids: CAGSSGRAPTGELFF. In DNA form, the CDR3 reads TGTGCCGGCTCTAGCGGGCGAGCGCCCACCGGGGAGCTGTTTTTT.

This sequence joins TRBV5-4 and TRBJ2-4; 8 nucleotides match TRBD1. The CDR3 loop spans 14 amino acids. CDR1 and CDR2 (germline): SGHNT, YYREEE (reference sequence). V shed 2 bases and J 7 bases; nucleotides not matched to a gene: 5. Here the CDR3 DNA reads TGTGCCAGCAGCTTACAGGGGGTGGGTAACATTCAGTACTTC. This sequence encodes CASSLQGVGNIQYF.

This clone was recorded a few times. The chain employs TRBV2 and TRBJ1-4; TRBD1 might be the D (6 bases). CDR3 length: 15 residues. Trimming stripped 4 bases from V and 0 bases from J, with 9 bases between. Germline CDR1 and CDR2: SNHLY and FYNNEI. The CDR3 region has the DNA TGTGCCAGCAGTGGGGACACATCAACTAATGAAAAACTGTTTTTT. Protein: CASSGDTSTNEKLFF.

The chain employs TRBV5-6 and TRBJ1-6; tentative D call: TRBD1 (5 bases). The germline CDR1 and CDR2 sequences are SGHDT and YYEEEE. This CDR3 has 16 amino acids. V was shortened by 1 base and J by 4 bases, with 12 bases between the two germline ends. The CDR3 is CASSLSGIGYNSPLHF. The CDR3 nucleotides read TGTGCCAGCAGCTTGTCAGGGATTGGGTATAATTCACCCCTCCACTTT.

The chain has TRBV7-9 and TRBJ2-2; 9 bases agree with TRBD1. The CDR3 has 16 residues. The V segment lost 4 bases and the J segment 7 bases; nucleotides outside the gene matches: 10. Germline V gene lookup returns CDR1 SEHNR and CDR2 FQNEAQ (reference sequence). CDR3 loop: CASSSSATGGIGELFF. In DNA, the CDR3 is TGTGCCAGCAGCTCCTCCGCGACAGGGGGTATCGGGGAGCTGTTTTTT.

This chain links TRBV6-6 with TRBJ2-1; D is ambiguous. CDR1 MNHNY and CDR2 SVGAGI come from the germline V gene (reference sequence). CDR3 size: 12 residues. V was shortened by 0 bases and J by 7 bases, with 4 bases between the two germline ends. CDR3 amino acids: CASSYSGNEQFF. CDR3 nucleotides: TGTGCCAGCAGTTACTCGGGTAATGAGCAGTTCTTC.

J is TRBJ1-3 and V is TRBV7-8; a possible D gene is TRBD1 (5 bases). Trimming cost V 5 bases and J 1 base, with 12 bases left between them. This CDR3 is 15 amino acids long. Germline assignment: CDR1 SGHVS and CDR2 FQNEAQ. CDR3 in DNA: TGTGCCAGCAGCCCGAGGTGGGGGTCTGGAAACACCATATATTTT. This translates into CASSPRWGSGNTIYF.

Here the CDR3 DNA reads TGTGCCAGCACCCATCCTCTGTCGGCTGGCTACACCTTC. It specifies CASTHPLSAGYTF. This sequence joins TRBV7-9 and TRBJ1-2; D gene uncertain. The length of the CDR3 is 13 residues. V lost 7 bases, J lost 7 bases, and 16 bases lay in between. The germline V gene has CDR1 SEHNR and CDR2 FQNEAQ (reference sequence). Based on the CDR3 plus reference TRBV7-9 and TRBJ1-2, the full variable domain is DTGVSQNPRHKITKRGQNVTFRCDPISEHNRLYWYRQTLGQGPEFLTYFQNEAQLEKSRLLSDRFSAERPKGSFSTLEIQRTEQGDSAMYLCASTHPLSAGYTFGSGTRLTVV.